This T cell receptor (beta chain) emerged from a study of blood T cells in healthy people across ages. Findings of the study overall: Roughly linearly, TCR beta diversity per million T cells fell as age increased.

The CDR3 is made up of 16 amino acids. Germline V gene sequence: CDR1 PRHDT, CDR2 FYEKMQ (reference sequence). The germline V and J ends were trimmed by 2 bases and 0 bases, with 14 bases remaining between them. A sample-barcoded 5' primer and a J-beta primer mix were used in a second PCR of roughly 7 to 11 cycles. TCRdb processed the 5' RACE reads anew with MiXCR; each CDR3 protein has one entry. The data show some 800,000 distinct CDR3 sequences, around 45% seen once. With respect to this clonotype: The antigen remains undetermined.

The specimen sequenced was blood. The chain has TRBV13 and TRBJ2-7; D is unresolved. The sequence came from a man aged 55-75 years in good health. The CDR3 DNA reads as TGTGCCAGCAGCTTAAGTGGGCAGGCCGCCTCCTACGAGCAGTACTTC. It yields the protein CASSLSGQAASYEQYF.